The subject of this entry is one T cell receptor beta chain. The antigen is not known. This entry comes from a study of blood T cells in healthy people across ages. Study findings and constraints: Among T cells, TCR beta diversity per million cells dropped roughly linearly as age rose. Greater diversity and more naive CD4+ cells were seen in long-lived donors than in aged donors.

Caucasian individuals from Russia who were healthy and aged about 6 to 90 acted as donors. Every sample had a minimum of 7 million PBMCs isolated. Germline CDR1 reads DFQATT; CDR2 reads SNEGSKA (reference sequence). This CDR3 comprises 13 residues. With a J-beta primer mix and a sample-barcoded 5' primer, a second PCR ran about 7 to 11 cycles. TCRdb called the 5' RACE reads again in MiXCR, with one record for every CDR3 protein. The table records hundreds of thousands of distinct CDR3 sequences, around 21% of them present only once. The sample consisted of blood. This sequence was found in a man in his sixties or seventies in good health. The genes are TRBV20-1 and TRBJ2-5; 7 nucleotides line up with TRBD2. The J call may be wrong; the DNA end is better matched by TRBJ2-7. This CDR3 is CSAGTNDPYEQYF. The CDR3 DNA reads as TGCAGTGCCGGGACTAACGACCCCTACGAGCAGTACTTC.